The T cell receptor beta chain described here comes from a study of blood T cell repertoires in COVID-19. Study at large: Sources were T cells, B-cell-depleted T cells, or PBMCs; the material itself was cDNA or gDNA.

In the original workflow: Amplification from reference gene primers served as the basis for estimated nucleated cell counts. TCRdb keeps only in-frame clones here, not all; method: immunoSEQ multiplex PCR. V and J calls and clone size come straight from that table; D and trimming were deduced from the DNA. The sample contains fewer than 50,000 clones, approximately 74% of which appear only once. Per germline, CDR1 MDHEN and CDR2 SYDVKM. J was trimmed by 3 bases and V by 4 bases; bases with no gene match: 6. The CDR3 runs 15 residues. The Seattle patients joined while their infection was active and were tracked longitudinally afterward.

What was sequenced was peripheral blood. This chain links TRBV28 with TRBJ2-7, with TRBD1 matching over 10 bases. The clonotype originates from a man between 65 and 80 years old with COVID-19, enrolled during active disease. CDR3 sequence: CASSSWTGGGYEQYF. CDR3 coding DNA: TGTGCCAGCAGTTCATGGACAGGGGGAGGCTACGAGCAGTACTTC.